The rows below give T cell receptor beta chains drawn from one sample of a study of T cell responses to AZD1222 COVID-19 vaccine. Measured with immunoSEQ multiplex PCR; TCRdb has only the in-frame clones, and not every one. The data hold approximately 92,000 clones, with just over 90% observed a single time. Material: peripheral blood, obtained on day 0 of AZD1222 vaccination. The receptor source for this set is an adult in good health. Both conserved end residues are part of each CDR3. D genes are given only for firm matches. Clone size, where shown, is once, few, many, or a class for clones that have expanded.

j_gene	d_gene	abundance	v_gene	CDR3nt	CDR3aa
TRBJ1-3	-	-	TRBV7-6	TGTGCCAGCAGCTTGAGCCGGGACCCATTCTCTGGAAACACCATATATTTT	CASSLSRDPFSGNTIYF
TRBJ2-3	-	once	TRBV18	TGTGCCAGCTCACCTCTACGGAGCACAGATACGCAGTATTTT	CASSPLRSTDTQYF
TRBJ2-5	-	-	TRBV5-1	TGCGCCAGCAGCTTTGGGACAAAACAAGAGACCCAGTACTTC	CASSFGTKQETQYF
TRBJ1-5	-	-	TRBV30	TGTGCCTGGAGTCCTACAGGGCTTAGCAATCAGCCCCAGCATTTT	CAWSPTGLSNQPQHF
TRBJ1-1	TRBD1	-	TRBV2	TGTGCCAGCAGTAGTTACAGGGGAACTGAAGCTTTCTTT	CASSSYRGTEAFF
TRBJ1-1	-	-	TRBV3-1/TRBV3-2	TGTGCCAGCAGCTATACCTCGACAGGGAACACTGAAGCTTTCTTT	CASSYTSTGNTEAFF
TRBJ1-2	-	-	TRBV24-1	TGTGCCACCAGTGACCGGTTATCTAACTATGGCTACACCTTC	CATSDRLSNYGYTF
TRBJ2-7	TRBD2	-	TRBV7-9	TGTGCCAGCAGCTTACCACTAGCGGGGGGCCTTACCTTCTCCTACGAGCAGTACTTC	CASSLPLAGGLTFSYEQYF
TRBJ1-5	TRBD1	-	TRBV6-5	TGTGCCAGCAGTCCCGGGGACAGAGGCCAGCCCCAGCATTTT	CASSPGDRGQPQHF
TRBJ2-5	-	-	TRBV24-1	TGTGCCACCAGTGAACCAGGGGCCCCCCCAGAGACCCAGTACTTC	CATSEPGAPPETQYF
TRBJ1-6	TRBD1	once	TRBV2	TGTGCCAGCAGTGTGGACAGGGCAAATAATTCACCCCTCCACTTT	CASSVDRANNSPLHF
TRBJ1-5	-	-	TRBV19	TGTGCCAGTACACTATTCGGCAGGGACTCTAGGAGCAATCAGCCCCAGCATTTT	CASTLFGRDSRSNQPQHF
TRBJ2-5	-	-	TRBV4-3	TGCGCCAGCAGCCAAGATCACAGAATACAAGAGACCCAGTACTTC	CASSQDHRIQETQYF
TRBJ1-4	-	-	TRBV12-3/TRBV12-4	TGTGCCAGCACCCTGGGATTAGGTGAAAAACTGTTTTTT	CASTLGLGEKLFF
TRBJ2-1	TRBD2	-	TRBV5-1	TGCGCCAGCAGCTCCCAGGGCGGCGGGGGGTCCTACAATGAGCAGTTCTTC	CASSSQGGGGSYNEQFF
TRBJ2-2	TRBD1	-	TRBV18	TGTGCCAGCTCACCCCGGACAGGGAAAGGCGGGGAGCTGTTTTTT	CASSPRTGKGGELFF
TRBJ1-6	TRBD1	-	TRBV19	TGTGCCAGTAGCCCAACAGGGGGCAATTCACCCCTCCACTTT	CASSPTGGNSPLHF
TRBJ1-2	TRBD1	-	TRBV10-3	TGTGCCATCAGTGAGTCGGACAGGGGTTTAGGCTACACCTTC	CAISESDRGLGYTF
TRBJ2-7	TRBD2	-	TRBV19	TGTGCCAGTAGTGTGCGCCGGGGGGGCTACGAGCAGTACTTC	CASSVRRGGYEQYF
TRBJ2-6	-	once	TRBV19	TGTGCCAGTAGTGTTCCAGAATCTGGGGCCAACGTCCTGACTTTC	CASSVPESGANVLTF
TRBJ2-5	TRBD1	-	TRBV5-1	TGCGCCAGCAGCTTTGGGACAGCGGAAGAGACCCAGTACTTC	CASSFGTAEETQYF
TRBJ2-3	TRBD1	-	TRBV7-3	TGTGCCAGCACACCCTCAGGGGACAGGGCAGATACGCAGTATTTT	CASTPSGDRADTQYF
TRBJ1-2	TRBD1	-	TRBV5-1	TGCGCCAGCAGCGAGGGACAGGGCGTCTATGGCTACACCTTC	CASSEGQGVYGYTF
TRBJ1-1	-	once	TRBV11-2	TGTGCCAGCAGCCTTCTCGTGGGGGGCACTGAAGCTTTCTTT	CASSLLVGGTEAFF
TRBJ2-1	TRBD1	-	TRBV14	TGTGCCAGCAGCCAAGATCAGAGACAGGGCTTGAGGAATGAGCAGTTCTTC	CASSQDQRQGLRNEQFF
TRBJ1-4	-	-	TRBV2	TGTGCCAACAGTGAACAGGGAACTAATGAAAAACTGTTTTTT	CANSEQGTNEKLFF
TRBJ1-1	-	-	TRBV2	TGTGCCAGCAGCGTACAGGGTCTTGGCACTGAAGCTTTCTTT	CASSVQGLGTEAFF
TRBJ1-5	-	-	TRBV6-1	TGTGCCAGCAGTGATATAAATCAGCCCCAGCATTTT	CASSDINQPQHF
TRBJ2-2	TRBD2	-	TRBV27	TGTGCCAGCAGGGAGCGGGGGGGCGCCGGGGAGCTGTTTTTT	CASRERGGAGELFF
TRBJ2-1	TRBD2	-	TRBV7-2	TGTGCCAGCAGCCTAAGAGCGGGGGGGAACAACTTCAACAATGAGCAGTTCTTC	CASSLRAGGNNFNNEQFF
TRBJ2-2	-	few	TRBV12-5	TGTGCTAGTGGCCCCCGGGGGGCCAATTTCGGGGAGCTGTTTTTT	CASGPRGANFGELFF
TRBJ1-1	TRBD1	-	TRBV7-9	TGTGCCAGCAGCCTGACAGGGGGCTACACTGAAGCTTTCTTT	CASSLTGGYTEAFF
TRBJ1-4	TRBD1	-	TRBV20-1	TGCAGTGCGGACAGGAATGAAAAACTGTTTTTT	CSADRNEKLFF
TRBJ1-2	-	-	TRBV3-1/TRBV3-2	TGTGCCAGCAGCCAAGTCGGATTGTCAGGGGATGGCTACACCTTC	CASSQVGLSGDGYTF
TRBJ2-3	TRBD1	-	TRBV18	TGTGCCAGCTCATCGGACAGGAGCACAGATACGCAGTATTTT	CASSSDRSTDTQYF
TRBJ2-1	TRBD2	-	TRBV5-1	TGCGCCAGCAGTTTCTGGACTAGCGGGAACAATGAGCAGTTCTTC	CASSFWTSGNNEQFF
TRBJ1-5	-	-	TRBV4-1	TGCGCCAGCAGCCAAGTTCAGGGGCGCAATCAGCCCCAGCATTTT	CASSQVQGRNQPQHF
TRBJ2-1	-	-	TRBV7-8	TGTGCCAGCAGCTTAAGGGCAGGGGAATACAATGAGCAGTTCTTC	CASSLRAGEYNEQFF
TRBJ2-7	-	once	TRBV6-5	TGTGCCAGCAACCAGGGCGACTACGAGCAGTACTTC	CASNQGDYEQYF
TRBJ1-6	-	few	TRBV19	TGTGCCAGTCACGGGCTATTAAATTCACCCCTCCACTTT	CASHGLLNSPLHF
TRBJ1-6	TRBD1	-	TRBV6-5	TGTGCCAGCAGGACAGGGGTTTCACCCCTCCACTTT	CASRTGVSPLHF
TRBJ1-1	-	-	TRBV18	TGTGCCAGCTCACCAGGGACGGGGGGTCTGAACACTGAAGCTTTCTTT	CASSPGTGGLNTEAFF
TRBJ1-1	-	few	TRBV7-9	TGTGCCAGCAGCTTAGCAGGATCGAACACTGAAGCTTTCTTT	CASSLAGSNTEAFF
TRBJ1-4	-	-	TRBV3-1/TRBV3-2	TGTGCCAGCAGCCAAAGGGGCGCAGGTGAAAAACTGTTTTTT	CASSQRGAGEKLFF
TRBJ1-4	-	-	TRBV5-1	TGCGCCAGCAGACGGGACGGCATGAGTAATGAAAAACTGTTTTTT	CASRRDGMSNEKLFF
TRBJ1-1	-	-	TRBV19	TGTGCCAGTAGTCGGACAGTAAACACTGAAGCTTTCTTT	CASSRTVNTEAFF